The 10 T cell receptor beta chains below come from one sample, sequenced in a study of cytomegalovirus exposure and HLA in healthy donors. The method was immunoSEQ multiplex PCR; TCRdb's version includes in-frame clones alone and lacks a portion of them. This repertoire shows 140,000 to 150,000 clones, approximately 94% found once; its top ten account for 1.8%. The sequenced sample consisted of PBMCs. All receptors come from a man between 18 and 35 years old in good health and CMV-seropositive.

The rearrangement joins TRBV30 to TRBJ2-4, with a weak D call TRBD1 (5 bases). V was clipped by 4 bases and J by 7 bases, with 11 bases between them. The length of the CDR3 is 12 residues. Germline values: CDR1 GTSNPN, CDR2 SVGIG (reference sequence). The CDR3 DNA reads TGTGCCTGGAATCAGGGTGTGAACATTCAGTACTTC. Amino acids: CAWNQGVNIQYF.

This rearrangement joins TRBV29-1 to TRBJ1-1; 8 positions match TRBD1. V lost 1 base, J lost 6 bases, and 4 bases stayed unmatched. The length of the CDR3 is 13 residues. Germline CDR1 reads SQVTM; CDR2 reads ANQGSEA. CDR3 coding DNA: TGCAGCGTTGAAGCACAGGGGGGGTCTGAAGCTTTCTTT. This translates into CSVEAQGGSEAFF.

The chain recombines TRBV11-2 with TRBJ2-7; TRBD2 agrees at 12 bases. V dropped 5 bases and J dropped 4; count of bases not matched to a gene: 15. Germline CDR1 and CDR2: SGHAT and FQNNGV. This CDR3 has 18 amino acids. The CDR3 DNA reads TGTGCCAGCAGCCTAATTGGGGCTAGCGGGAGGGATGTGTACGAGCAGTACTTC. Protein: CASSLIGASGRDVYEQYF.

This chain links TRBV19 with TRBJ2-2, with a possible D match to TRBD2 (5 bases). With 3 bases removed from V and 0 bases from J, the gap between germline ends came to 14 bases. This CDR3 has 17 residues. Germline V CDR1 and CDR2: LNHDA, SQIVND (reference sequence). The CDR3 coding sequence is TGTGCCAGTAGTATTGGAGCGGAGGCCGCGAACACCGGGGAGCTGTTTTTT. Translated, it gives CASSIGAEAANTGELFF. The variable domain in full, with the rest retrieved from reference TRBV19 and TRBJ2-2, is DGGITQSPKYLFRKEGQNVTLSCEQNLNHDAMYWYRQDPGQGLRLIYYSQIVNDFQKGDIAEGYSVSREKKESFPLTVTSAQKNPTAFYLCASSIGAEAANTGELFFGEGSRLTVL.

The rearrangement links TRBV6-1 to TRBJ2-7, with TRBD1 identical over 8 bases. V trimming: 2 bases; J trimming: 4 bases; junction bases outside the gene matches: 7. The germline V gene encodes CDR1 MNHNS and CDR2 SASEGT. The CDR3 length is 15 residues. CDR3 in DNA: TGTGCCAGCAGTGAAATAAGACAGGGGAGTTACGAGCAGTACTTC. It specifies CASSEIRQGSYEQYF.

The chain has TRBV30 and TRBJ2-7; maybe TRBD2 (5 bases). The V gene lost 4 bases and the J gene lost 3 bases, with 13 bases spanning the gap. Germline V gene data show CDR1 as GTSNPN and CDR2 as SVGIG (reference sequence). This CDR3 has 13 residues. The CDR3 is CAWTRTPGYEQYF. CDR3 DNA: TGTGCCTGGACTAGGACTCCGGGCTACGAGCAGTACTTC.

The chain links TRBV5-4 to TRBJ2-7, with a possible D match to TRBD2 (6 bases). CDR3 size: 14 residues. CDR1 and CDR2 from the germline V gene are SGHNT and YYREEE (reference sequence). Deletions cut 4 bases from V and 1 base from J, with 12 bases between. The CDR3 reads CASSPPEGSYEQYF. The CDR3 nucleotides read TGTGCCAGCAGCCCTCCGGAGGGGTCCTACGAGCAGTACTTC.

Here the CDR3 DNA reads TGTGCCAGCTCACAAATGACAGGGACGAACACTGAAGCTTTCTTT. It yields the protein CASSQMTGTNTEAFF. This chain joins TRBV18 and TRBJ1-1; 7 nucleotides align to TRBD1. CDR1 KGHSH and CDR2 LQKENI come from the germline V gene. The CDR3 has 15 amino acids. The trim removed 4 bases at V and 1 base at J, leaving 6 bases unmatched.

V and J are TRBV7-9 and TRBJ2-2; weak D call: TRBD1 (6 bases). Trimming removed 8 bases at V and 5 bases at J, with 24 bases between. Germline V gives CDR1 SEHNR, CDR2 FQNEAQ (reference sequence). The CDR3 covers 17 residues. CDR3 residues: CASRTIDRSEGTGELFF. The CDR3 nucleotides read TGTGCCAGCCGGACCATAGACAGGAGTGAGGGAACCGGGGAGCTGTTTTTT.

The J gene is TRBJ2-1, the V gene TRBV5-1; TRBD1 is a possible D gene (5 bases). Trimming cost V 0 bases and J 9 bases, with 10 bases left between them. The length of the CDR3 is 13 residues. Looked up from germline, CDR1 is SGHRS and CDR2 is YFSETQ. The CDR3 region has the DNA TGCGCCAGCAGCTTGGCAGGGCGTAGTGAGCAGTTCTTC. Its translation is CASSLAGRSEQFF.